The 12 T cell receptor beta chains given below trace back to one sample, sequenced in a study of blood T cells in healthy people across ages. Primers used in a second PCR of about 6 to 12 cycles were a sample-barcoded 5' primer and a J-beta primer mix. MiXCR, applied by TCRdb to the 5' RACE reads, yields one record per CDR3 protein. Altogether 800,000 or so distinct CDR3 sequences are present, around 25% being singletons, with the ten largest covering 3% to 4%. The sample was also reused in another study, on T cells of mothers and their children.

The sample was blood. These TCRs come from a boy aged 5-17 years in good health.

V usage is TRBV5-1 and J usage is TRBJ2-7, with 11 bases identical to TRBD1. J gave up 3 bases and V 6 bases, and 8 bases lay outside the gene matches. CDR1 is SGHRS and CDR2 is YFSETQ in the germline V gene. The CDR3 consists of 15 residues. This chain's CDR3 is CASTPGGQGGYEQYF. In nucleotides, the CDR3 is TGCGCCAGCACCCCAGGGGGACAGGGGGGCTACGAGCAGTACTTC.

V is TRBV20-1 and J is TRBJ2-7; 7 bases are a match to TRBD1. Germline values: CDR1 DFQATT, CDR2 SNEGSKA (reference sequence). The CDR3 is 15 amino acids. Germline trimming cut 2 bases from V and 4 bases from J; bases unmatched to any gene: 11. The CDR3: CSARSARGRGYEQYF. CDR3 DNA sequence: TGCAGTGCTAGATCAGCGAGGGGGCGCGGATACGAGCAGTACTTC.

The genes are TRBV4-1 and TRBJ2-5; D is unresolved. V lost 1 base and J 11 bases, leaving 26 bases between the germline ends. The CDR3 consists of 17 residues. Germline assignment: CDR1 MGHRA and CDR2 YSYEKL. The CDR3 loop reads CASSQVRTRLPRVKQYF. CDR3 DNA sequence: TGCGCCAGCAGCCAAGTTAGAACGCGACTCCCGCGTGTCAAGCAGTACTTC.

This clonotype was observed at least ten times. The chain is built from TRBV6-1 and TRBJ1-1; D is ambiguous. The CDR3 is 14 amino acids. The V and J ends lost 2 bases and 1 base respectively, with 8 bases between them. Germline loops: CDR1 MNHNS, CDR2 SASEGT. For the CDR3, the DNA is TGTGCCAGCAGTGAAATGAACTGGAACACTGAAGCTTTCTTT. Encoded protein: CASSEMNWNTEAFF.

This chain uses TRBV7-9 with TRBJ2-1; tentative D call: TRBD2 (5 bases). Germline CDR1 SEHNR, CDR2 FQNEAQ (reference sequence). This CDR3 comprises 15 residues. V lost 5 bases to trimming and J lost 7 bases, with 18 bases between them. CDR3 amino acids: CASSPRAASGNEQFF. Written as DNA, the CDR3 is TGTGCCAGCAGCCCCCGGGCAGCTTCGGGGAATGAGCAGTTCTTC.

The V gene is TRBV19, the J gene TRBJ1-5, with 11 positions matching TRBD1. V lost 6 bases to trimming and J lost 4 bases; unmatched junction nucleotides: 5. Germline assignment: CDR1 LNHDA and CDR2 SQIVND (reference sequence). The CDR3 runs to 15 residues. The CDR3 DNA reads as TGTGCCAGTAGCATCGGACAGGGGGCAAATCAGCCCCAGCATTTT. It encodes CASSIGQGANQPQHF.

The chain links TRBV20-1 to TRBJ2-7; 10 bases agree with TRBD1. The V and J ends lost 1 base and 6 bases, in that order; junction bases with no gene match: 3. CDR3 size: 13 residues. Germline V lookup: CDR1 DFQATT, CDR2 SNEGSKA (reference sequence). This CDR3 is CSARGQGAGEQYF. CDR3 in DNA: TGCAGTGCTAGAGGACAGGGGGCAGGCGAGCAGTACTTC.

This clonotype was counted only a few times. The chain links TRBV20-1 to TRBJ1-4; TRBD1 might be the D (5 bases). V lost 2 bases, J lost 8 bases, and 12 bases lay in between. Looked up from germline, CDR1 is DFQATT and CDR2 is SNEGSKA (reference sequence). CDR3 size: 13 residues. Here the CDR3 reads CSARSGDGEKLFF. The CDR3, as DNA: TGCAGTGCTAGATCCGGGGACGGCGAAAAACTGTTTTTT.

The V and J genes are TRBV20-1 and TRBJ2-3, with D hard to call. Germline V gene lookup returns CDR1 DFQATT and CDR2 SNEGSKA (reference sequence). Trimming stripped 6 bases from V and 6 bases from J, with 10 bases between. This CDR3 is built from 11 residues. The CDR3 bases are TGCAGTGCCCCTCTGGGTGATACGCAGTATTTT. Protein sequence: CSAPLGDTQYF.

This sequence joins TRBV7-9 and TRBJ1-5, with TRBD1 matching over 7 bases. V trimming: 1 base; J trimming: 3 bases; junction bases outside the gene matches: 9. The CDR3 is 17 amino acids. Germline CDR1 SEHNR, CDR2 FQNEAQ (reference sequence). The CDR3 DNA is TGTGCCAGCAGCTTAGGGGGTGCCGACAGGGTCAATCAGCCCCAGCATTTT. This translates into CASSLGGADRVNQPQHF.

This clonotype was counted only a few times. The V and J genes are TRBV20-1 and TRBJ2-1, with D maybe TRBD2 (5 bases). V shed 7 bases and J shed 0 bases, with 16 bases lying between them. Per germline, CDR1 DFQATT and CDR2 SNEGSKA (reference sequence). This CDR3 is built from 15 residues. CDR3: CSVSATPSSYNEQFF. Written as DNA, the CDR3 is TGCAGTGTTAGCGCGACTCCGAGCTCCTACAATGAGCAGTTCTTC.

There are a few counts of this clonotype. This chain joins TRBV28 and TRBJ2-2, with no clear D. The CDR3 runs 13 residues. Between the trimmed V and J ends, which lost 4 bases and 6 bases, there was a span of 9 bases. The V gene's germline CDR1 is MDHEN and CDR2 SYDVKM. DNA for the CDR3: TGTGCCAGCAGTTCCCCGGGTCCCGGGGAGCTGTTTTTT. Amino acids: CASSSPGPGELFF.